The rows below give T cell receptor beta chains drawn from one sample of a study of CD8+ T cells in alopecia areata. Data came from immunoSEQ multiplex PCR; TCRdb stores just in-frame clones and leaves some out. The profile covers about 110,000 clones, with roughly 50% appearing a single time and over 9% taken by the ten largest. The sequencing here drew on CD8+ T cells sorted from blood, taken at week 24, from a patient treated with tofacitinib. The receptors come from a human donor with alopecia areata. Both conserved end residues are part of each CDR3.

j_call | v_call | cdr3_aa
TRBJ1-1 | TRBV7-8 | CASTSLDGNTEAFF
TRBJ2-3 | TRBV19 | CASSMPSSTDTQYF
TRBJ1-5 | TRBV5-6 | CASSFRANNQPQHF
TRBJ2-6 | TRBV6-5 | CASSYSGANVLTF
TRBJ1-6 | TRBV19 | CASSSIDTSLHF
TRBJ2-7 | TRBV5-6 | CASSLGAGAVYEQYF
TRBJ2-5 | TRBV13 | CASSLYSGGREQYF
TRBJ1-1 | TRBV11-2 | CASSLDRGLTTEAFF
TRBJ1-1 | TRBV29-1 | CSVVTVLTEAFF
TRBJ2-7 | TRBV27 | CASSLGSSGGAHEQYF
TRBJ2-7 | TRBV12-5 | CASGPRLDYEQYF
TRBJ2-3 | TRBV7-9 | CASSMDSTIADTQYF
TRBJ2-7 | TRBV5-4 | CASSLGREQYF
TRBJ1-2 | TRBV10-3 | CAISESYETGAVGYTF
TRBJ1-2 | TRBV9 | CASSVGAERGGYTF
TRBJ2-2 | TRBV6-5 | CASSLAGPRKLFF
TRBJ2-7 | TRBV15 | CATSKTGEDYEQYF
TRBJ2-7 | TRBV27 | CASSDESYEQYF
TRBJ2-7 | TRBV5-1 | CASSYGQGYEQYF
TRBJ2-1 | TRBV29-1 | CSVVRNEQFF
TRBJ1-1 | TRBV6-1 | CAISESSGGNTEAFF
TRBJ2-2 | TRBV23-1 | CASSQSTNTGELFF
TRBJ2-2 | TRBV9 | CASSYSGNTGELFF
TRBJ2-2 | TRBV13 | CASSFSLNTGELFF
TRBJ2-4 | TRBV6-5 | CASEDGKNIQYF
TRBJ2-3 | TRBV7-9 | CASSLGRGRADTQYF